Listed here is a single TCR beta chain. This sample is drawn from a study of blood T cell repertoires in COVID-19. The CDR3 sequence is 17 residues long. Germline V gives CDR1 MGHRA, CDR2 YSYEKL. V was cut by 3 bases and J by 5 bases, with 22 bases left in between. TCRdb keeps only in-frame clones here, not all; method: immunoSEQ multiplex PCR. The sample holds 300,000 to 400,000 clones; 75% to 90% are singletons and the top ten take about 1.9%. The rearrangement links TRBV4-1 to TRBJ1-1; D perhaps matches TRBD1 (5 bases). The clonotype comes from a woman aged 25-40 years who had been exposed to COVID-19. Sequencing was carried out using PBMCs or T cells enriched from blood (not recorded which). This chain's CDR3 is CASSQPTQGGVLTEAFF. Here the CDR3 DNA reads TGCGCCAGCAGCCAGCCTACGCAGGGAGGGGTTTTGACTGAAGCTTTCTTT.